A single sample is the source of the 25 T cell receptor beta chains below, sequenced in a study of Tregs in tolerant kidney transplant recipients. Sequencing was performed with immunoSEQ multiplex PCR; in TCRdb, only in-frame clones are kept and a portion is missing. The data contain 55,000 to 80,000 clones, under 98% of them singletons. Source: Tregs from blood, taken before the transplant. The receptors stem from a human donor who received a combined kidney and bone marrow transplant.

The chain employs TRBV11-3 and TRBJ2-7; weak D call: TRBD2 (6 bases). Germline loops: CDR1 SGHNT, CDR2 YENEEA. V was clipped by 4 bases and J by 6 bases, with 7 bases between them. The length of the CDR3 is 11 residues. DNA of the CDR3: TGTGCCAGCAGCTCGGGGGTCGAGCAGTACTTC. It codes for CASSSGVEQYF.

V is TRBV7-9 and J is TRBJ1-1; the D is unclear. V lost 0 bases and J 10 bases, leaving 15 bases between the germline ends. The germline V gene has CDR1 SEHNR and CDR2 FQNEAQ (reference sequence). This CDR3 has 14 residues. The CDR3 here is CASSLAGNLGRAFF. CDR3 sequence (DNA): TGTGCCAGCAGCTTAGCTGGCAATTTGGGCAGAGCTTTCTTT.

This rearrangement joins TRBV30 to TRBJ2-7; 7 positions agree with TRBD1. The CDR3 spans 14 residues. The V segment lost 0 bases and the J segment 2 bases; nucleotides outside the gene matches: 4. Germline V lookup: CDR1 GTSNPN, CDR2 SVGIG (reference sequence). CDR3 residues: CAWSVRRGTYEQYF. For the CDR3, the DNA is TGTGCCTGGAGTGTACGCAGGGGGACCTACGAGCAGTACTTC.

The chain employs TRBV4-1 and TRBJ2-3, with 10 bases lining up with TRBD2. The CDR3 sequence is 15 residues long. J gave up 2 bases and V 4 bases, and 3 bases lay outside the gene matches. From germline, CDR1 is MGHRA and CDR2 YSYEKL. The CDR3 sequence: CASSPLAGATDTQYF. In nucleotides, the CDR3 is TGCGCCAGCAGCCCTCTAGCGGGGGCCACAGATACGCAGTATTTT.

The CDR3, as DNA: TGCGCCAGCAGCCAAGAACAAGCGGGGGTGGGAGATACGCAGTATTTT. Translated, it gives CASSQEQAGVGDTQYF. The genes are TRBV4-3 and TRBJ2-3; 8 bases align to TRBD2. This CDR3 is built from 16 residues. After removal of 0 bases from V and 5 bases from J, the junction contained 7 bases not matched to a gene. The germline CDR1 and CDR2 sequences are LGHNA and YSLEER.

V is TRBV5-3 and J is TRBJ2-5, with no clear D. TRBV5-3 is labeled an ORF, and its function is uncertain. The CDR3 has 12 residues. V was clipped by 6 bases and J by 5 bases, with 11 bases between them. Written as DNA, the CDR3 is TGTGCCAGAACCCCGAGGTGGGAGACCCAGTACTTC. Amino acid sequence: CARTPRWETQYF.

With regard to this clone: Germline is not matched at one junction end, which may reflect a read error. The chain links TRBV4-3 to TRBJ1-2, with D unclear. The CDR3 contains 14 residues. Germline lookup yields CDR1 LGHNA and CDR2 YSLEER. The CDR3 protein is CASSQDSQVYGHTF. The CDR3 region has the DNA TGCGCCAGCAGCCAAGATTCCCAGGTCTATGGCCACACCTTC.

V gene TRBV5-1 combines with J gene TRBJ1-6, with a weak D call TRBD1 (6 bases). Germline V gene lookup returns CDR1 SGHRS and CDR2 YFSETQ. This CDR3 region has 14 residues. V dropped 8 bases and J dropped 10 bases, with 19 bases sitting between them. This CDR3 reads CASTTGQSASPLHF. Written as DNA, the CDR3 is TGCGCCAGTACAACAGGGCAATCGGCCTCACCCCTCCACTTT.

This chain joins TRBV21-1 and TRBJ1-2; the table gives TRBD1 as D, unverified against the DNA. TRBV21-1 is a pseudogene segment. CDR3 length equals 12 residues. As DNA, the CDR3 is TGTGCCAGACCCAGACAGGGACGTGGCTACACCTTC. It yields the protein CARPRQGRGYTF.

This chain uses TRBV12-5 with TRBJ2-1, with 7 bases fitting TRBD2. This CDR3 has 12 residues. After removal of 2 bases from V and 9 bases from J, the junction contained 1 base not matched to a gene. Germline V gene sequence: CDR1 LGHNT, CDR2 FRNRAP. As DNA, the CDR3 is TGTGCTAGTGGTTTGTCGGGGGGTGAGCAGTTCTTC. As protein: CASGLSGGEQFF.

The chain has TRBV5-1 and TRBJ2-7, with 11 bases lining up with TRBD1. The CDR3 consists of 14 residues. In germline, CDR1 is SGHRS, CDR2 YFSETQ. V lost 4 bases, J lost 7 bases, and 7 bases stayed unmatched. The CDR3 loop reads CASSPDGTGGEQYF. The DNA for the CDR3 is TGCGCCAGCAGCCCAGACGGGACAGGGGGAGAGCAGTACTTC.

V usage is TRBV5-5 and J usage is TRBJ1-3, with TRBD1 matching over 8 bases. CDR3 length: 17 amino acids. The V and J ends lost 0 bases and 2 bases, in that order; junction bases with no gene match: 7. Germline V gives CDR1 SGHKS, CDR2 YYEKEE (reference sequence). Here the CDR3 DNA reads TGTGCCAGCAGCTTGGCCCCCACAGGGGGGCCTGGAAACACCATATATTTT. Its translation is CASSLAPTGGPGNTIYF.

This chain links TRBV12-5 with TRBJ2-3, with TRBD2 matching over 10 bases. V lost 3 bases, J lost 5 bases, and 17 bases stayed unmatched. CDR1 and CDR2 (germline): LGHNT, FRNRAP. The CDR3 has 19 residues. CDR3 bases: TGTGCTAGTGGTTTCCGCCCGGGTAGCGGGAGGTATGACGGAGATACGCAGTATTTT. Amino acids: CASGFRPGSGRYDGDTQYF. Looking up the rest from reference TRBV12-5 and TRBJ2-3 gives the full variable domain: DARVTQTPRHKVTEMGQEVTMRCQPILGHNTVFWYRQTMMQGLELLAYFRNRAPLDDSGMPKDRFSAEMPDATLATLKIQPSEPRDSAVYFCASGFRPGSGRYDGDTQYFGPGTRLTVL.

The chain carries TRBV10-3 and TRBJ2-5; 11 positions agree with TRBD2. The J segment lost 1 base and the V segment lost 8 bases, leaving 3 bases of the junction unmatched. Germline loops: CDR1 ENHRY, CDR2 SYGVKD. This CDR3 region has 14 residues. CDR3 DNA: TGTGCCATCCGGGGGACTAGCGGCCAAGAGACCCAGTACTTC. Translating it yields CAIRGTSGQETQYF.

The CDR3 DNA follows: TGTGCCAGCAGCTTTGGCAGGGGGACCTATGGCTACACCTTC. Translated, it gives CASSFGRGTYGYTF. The chain carries TRBV11-3 and TRBJ1-2, with TRBD1 matching 7 bases. This CDR3 has 14 residues. CDR1 SGHNT and CDR2 YENEEA come from the germline V gene. J was trimmed by 4 bases and V by 3 bases; bases with no gene match: 5.

The chain uses TRBV5-1 and TRBJ2-7; tentatively, D is TRBD1 (6 bases). Between the trimmed V and J ends, which lost 3 bases and 5 bases, there was a span of 18 bases. This CDR3 contains 15 residues. In germline, CDR1 is SGHRS, CDR2 YFSETQ. CDR3 nucleotide sequence: TGCGCCAGCAGCTCCTCCGCTTTTGGGGGCGACGAGCAGTACTTC. It specifies CASSSSAFGGDEQYF.

This chain connects TRBV6-5 to TRBJ2-3; TRBD2 matches 15 bases. This CDR3 spans 15 amino acids. The J segment lost 3 bases and the V segment lost 6 bases, leaving 1 base of the junction unmatched. CDR1 is MNHEY, CDR2 SVGAGI, per germline. The CDR3 region has the DNA TGTGCCAGCAGGGGACTAGCGGGAGGTACAGATACGCAGTATTTT. Protein product: CASRGLAGGTDTQYF.

The V call is TRBV5-1, the J call TRBJ2-3; a possible D gene is TRBD2 (5 bases). The V end lost 5 bases, the J end lost 5 bases, and 12 bases lay between the germline ends. This CDR3 has 13 residues. CDR1 and CDR2 (germline): SGHRS, YFSETQ. In nucleotides, the CDR3 is TGCGCCAGCAGGTCCCGGGATCGAGATACGCAGTATTTT. It yields the protein CASRSRDRDTQYF.

This chain links TRBV13 with TRBJ1-1; D remains ambiguous. Per the germline V gene, CDR1 is PRHDT and CDR2 is FYEKMQ (reference sequence). Trimming stripped 5 bases from V and 4 bases from J, with 14 bases between. The length of the CDR3 is 14 residues. For the CDR3, the DNA is TGTGCCAGCAGCCACACGGGGAGGAGCACTGAAGCTTTCTTT. The encoded protein is CASSHTGRSTEAFF.

The chain has TRBV15 and TRBJ2-1; TRBD2 is a possible D gene (6 bases). Germline V gene sequence: CDR1 LNHNV, CDR2 YYDKDF (reference sequence). The CDR3 extends over 14 amino acids. V lost 2 bases to trimming and J lost 9 bases, with 14 bases between them. The CDR3 coding sequence is TGTGCCACCAGCAGACCGCCCCGAGCGGGTGAGCAGTTCTTC. This codes for CATSRPPRAGEQFF.

V usage is TRBV7-3 and J usage is TRBJ2-1; D is perhaps TRBD2 (7 bases). Between the trimmed V and J ends, which lost 1 base and 5 bases, there was a span of 12 bases. CDR3 length equals 15 residues. Germline values: CDR1 SGHTA, CDR2 FQGTGA. CDR3 sequence: CASSLSGGDHNEQFF. The CDR3 DNA reads TGTGCCAGCAGCTTAAGCGGGGGCGATCACAATGAGCAGTTCTTC. Supplemented by reference TRBV7-3 and TRBJ2-1, the full variable domain reads GAGVSQTPSNKVTEKGKYVELRCDPISGHTALYWYRQSLGQGPEFLIYFQGTGAADDSGLPNDRFFAVRPEGSVSTLKIQRTERGDSAVYLCASSLSGGDHNEQFFGPGTRLTVL.

The CDR3 loop is CASSIKGLAHAPTQYF. The CDR3 DNA sequence: TGTGCCAGCAGCATAAAGGGTCTAGCGCATGCTCCTACGCAGTATTTT. This rearrangement joins TRBV9 to TRBJ2-3; D may be TRBD2 (6 bases). The CDR3 has 16 amino acids. Germline lookup yields CDR1 SGDLS and CDR2 YYNGEE. With 4 bases removed from V and 8 bases from J, the gap between germline ends came to 23 bases. Variable domain in full (rest from reference TRBV9 and TRBJ2-3): DSGVTQTPKHLITATGQRVTLRCSPRSGDLSVYWYQQSLDQGLQFLIQYYNGEERAKGNILERFSAQQFPDLHSELNLSSLELGDSALYFCASSIKGLAHAPTQYFGPGTRLTVL.

The chain has TRBV12-5 and TRBJ2-3; tentatively, D is TRBD2 (5 bases). This CDR3 contains 15 residues. Deletions cut 5 bases from V and 3 bases from J, with 15 bases between. Germline CDR1 and CDR2: LGHNT and FRNRAP. CDR3 bases: TGTGCTAGTGGTCCCGGGTGGGAGATTACAGATACGCAGTATTTT. This encodes CASGPGWEITDTQYF.

CDR3 nucleotide sequence: TGTGCCAGCAGCTTGCGACGCGGAAGGGAGACCCAGTACTTC. Amino acid sequence: CASSLRRGRETQYF. This chain joins TRBV11-3 and TRBJ2-5; D not resolved. The V gene's germline CDR1 is SGHNT and CDR2 YENEEA. The CDR3 length is 14 residues. Trimming left V 3 bases short and J 5 bases short, with 13 bases between.

The CDR3 here is CASSLGQGTYEQYF. The CDR3 DNA follows: TGTGCCAGTAGTTTGGGACAGGGGACTTACGAGCAGTACTTC. The chain has TRBV19 and TRBJ2-7; 10 bases map to TRBD1. The length of the CDR3 is 14 residues. Germline V gene lookup returns CDR1 LNHDA and CDR2 SQIVND (reference sequence). After removal of 5 bases from V and 4 bases from J, the junction contained 5 bases not matched to a gene.